One sample yielded the 5 T cell receptor beta chains listed below, sequenced in a study of regulatory T cells in long-lasting Graves disease. Time point reported: persistent/refractory GD, antithyroid drugs over 5 years with positive TRAb. The TCR library was made from RNA that had been extracted from PBMCs in TRIzol. HTBI primers from iRepertoire and Arm-PCR of CDR3 regions yielded the TCR beta libraries. In TCRdb, the multiplex PCR reads were re-called with MiXCR into one record per CDR3 protein. The repertoire includes about 470,000 distinct CDR3 sequences, 20% to 25% of them detected once, and over 6% sits in the top ten. The source was peripheral blood mononuclear cells (PBMCs), collected when the disease was refractory, from a patient treated with antithyroid drugs. The receptors shown here come from a female donor with Graves disease.

The chain couples TRBV19 to TRBJ2-4, with D perhaps given as TRBD1 or TRBD2 (5 bases each). The germline V gene encodes CDR1 LNHDA and CDR2 SQIVND (reference sequence). CDR3 length: 14 amino acids. Trimming shortened V by 1 base and J by 2 bases, and 6 bases separated the two germline ends. CDR3: CASSIGGTKNIQYF. The DNA of the CDR3 is TGTGCCAGTAGTATAGGGGGGACCAAAAACATTCAGTACTTC.

In this sample, this clonotype turned up a few times. The chain carries TRBV9 and TRBJ2-5, with TRBD1 identical over 9 bases. The V gene end was trimmed by 4 bases and the J gene end by 7 bases; junction bases not matched to a gene: 8. The germline gives CDR1 SGDLS, CDR2 YYNGEE. The CDR3 is made up of 14 amino acids. The CDR3 loop is CASSFRSTGGTQYF. In nucleotides, the CDR3 is TGTGCCAGCAGCTTCCGATCGACAGGGGGGACCCAGTACTTC.

This clonotype was seen repeatedly, ten times or more. The gene calls are TRBV11-1 and TRBJ1-6, with TRBD1 identical over 7 bases. The trim removed 5 bases at V and 7 bases at J, leaving 11 bases unmatched. CDR1 SGHAT and CDR2 FQDESV come from the germline V gene (reference sequence). The CDR3 is made up of 16 amino acids. The CDR3 region has the DNA TGTGCCAGCAGCGCGCGTCGGGGGACAGCCAATTCACCCCTCCACTTT. It yields the protein CASSARRGTANSPLHF.

This chain uses TRBV30 with TRBJ2-6; no clear D gene. Trimming left V 3 bases short and J 2 bases short, with 5 bases between. CDR1 and CDR2 (germline): GTSNPN, SVGIG (reference sequence). The CDR3 consists of 13 residues. The CDR3 sequence is CAWRAPGANVLTF. The CDR3, as DNA: TGTGCCTGGAGGGCGCCTGGGGCCAACGTCCTGACTTTC. The full variable domain, rest sourced from reference TRBV30 and TRBJ2-6, is SQTIHQWPATLVQPVGSPLSLECTVEGTSNPNLYWYRQAAGRGLQLLFYSVGIGQISSEVPQNLSASRPQDRQFILSSKKLLLSDSGFYLCAWRAPGANVLTFGAGSRLTVL.

In DNA form, the CDR3 reads TGCAGTGCCAATATGGTGACTTTCCGTGGCTACACCTTC. This gives the protein CSANMVTFRGYTF. The chain employs TRBV20-1 and TRBJ1-2; D remains ambiguous. V shed 6 bases and J shed 7 bases, with 18 bases lying between them. Germline-derived CDR1 and CDR2 are DFQATT and SNEGSKA (reference sequence). CDR3 size: 13 residues.